Below are 17 T cell receptor beta chains sequenced from a single sample in a study of T cells in women clearing cervical HPV infection. The method was immunoSEQ multiplex PCR; TCRdb's version includes in-frame clones alone and lacks a portion of them. The table for this sample gives 30,000 to 45,000 clones. Source material: blood buffy coat. The receptors were sampled from a woman aged 18 to 75 with a cervical HPV16 infection that either progressed to CIN3+ or cleared (not recorded which).

Worth noting for this clone: The DNA ends 3 residues before the CDR3 does, and the rest of the CDR3 is filled in from the germline J gene. This rearrangement joins TRBV2 to TRBJ1-5; D remains ambiguous. There are 16 residues in the CDR3. Trimming stripped 1 base from V and 4 bases from J, with 14 bases between. CDR1 and CDR2 from the germline V gene are SNHLY and FYNNEI. The sequenced CDR3 bases are TGTGCCAGCAGTGAAGTCGTGAGCGGAAATAATCAGCCC. It is translated as CASSEVVSGNNQP. The whole CDR3 is CASSEVVSGNNQPQHF.

Concerning this clone: Read data end 3 residues before the CDR3 end; the end is taken from the germline J gene. This chain connects TRBV19 to TRBJ2-2; D remains ambiguous. This CDR3 spans 16 amino acids. Germline V lookup: CDR1 LNHDA, CDR2 SQIVND (reference sequence). Deletions cut 6 bases from V and 3 bases from J, with 17 bases between. CDR3 amino acids: CASRSNPPGYTGELFF. The DNA read from the CDR3 is TGTGCCAGTAGATCGAACCCACCCGGTTACACCGGGGAG.

With respect to this clone: The CDR3 end falls 3 residues outside the read, so it is completed with the germline J gene. The chain carries TRBV2 and TRBJ1-6; D is unclear. Trimming took off 4 bases at V and 3 bases at J, with 10 bases between the two ends. The CDR3 covers 15 residues. Germline V CDR1 and CDR2: SNHLY, FYNNEI. Partial CDR3 DNA: TGTGCCAGCAGTGGTTATGACATCTATAATTCACCC. It codes for CASSGYDIYNSP. The whole CDR3 sequence is CASSGYDIYNSPLHF.

The DNA read from the CDR3 is TGTGCCAGCAGTAAGAACAGGGTAGGTTCCTCCTACGAG. It yields the protein CASSKNRVGSSYE. The full CDR3 reads CASSKNRVGSSYEQYF. This chain connects TRBV28 to TRBJ2-7, with D maybe TRBD1 (6 bases). The sequenced fragment ends 3 residues before the CDR3 boundary, so the rest is inferred from the germline J gene. The germline gives CDR1 MDHEN, CDR2 SYDVKM. The CDR3 spans 16 residues. The V and J ends lost 5 bases and 0 bases respectively, with 17 bases between them.

A remark on this clone: The CDR3 end falls 3 residues outside the read, so it is completed with the germline J gene. The rearrangement links TRBV18 to TRBJ1-5; 11 bases align to TRBD1. The V gene end was trimmed by 0 bases and the J gene end by 2 bases; junction bases not matched to a gene: 3. Germline values: CDR1 KGHSH, CDR2 LQKENI. The CDR3 loop spans 17 amino acids. The CDR3 bases that were read are TGTGCCAGCTCACCACCATGGGACAGGGGGGGCAATCAGCCC. Residues: CASSPPWDRGGNQP. The whole CDR3 protein is CASSPPWDRGGNQPQHF.

Concerning this clone itself: The read ends 3 residues shy of where the CDR3 ends; the end is completed using the germline J gene. The chain uses TRBV7-4 and TRBJ2-7; 9 nucleotides match TRBD1. This CDR3 is built from 15 residues. Germline V gene sequence: CDR1 SGHVT, CDR2 SQSDAQ. Trimming at V came to 7 bases and at J to 4 bases, leaving 11 bases not matched to a gene. The sequenced CDR3 bases are TGTGCCAGCACCCGGCCCGGGACAGGGAAATACGAG. Residues: CASTRPGTGKYE. The complete CDR3 sequence is CASTRPGTGKYEQYF.

Partial CDR3 DNA: TGTGCCAGCTCAGCGACAGAGAACACCGGGGAG. Translated: CASSATENTGE. The whole CDR3 reads CASSATENTGELFF. The genes are TRBV18 and TRBJ2-2; a weak D match, TRBD1 (5 bases). Coverage ceases 3 residues before the CDR3 finishes, and the germline J gene fills in the end. The V end lost 5 bases, the J end lost 1 base, and 8 bases lay between the germline ends. The CDR3 spans 14 residues. Germline CDR1 is KGHSH and CDR2 is LQKENI.

With regard to this clone: The read finishes 3 residues shy of the CDR3 end, and the germline J gene is used to complete it. The rearrangement links TRBV2 to TRBJ1-5; 8 nucleotides align to TRBD1. CDR3 length: 15 residues. The germline gives CDR1 SNHLY, CDR2 FYNNEI. Losses at the gene ends were 4 bases for V and 7 bases for J; bases not matched to a gene: 9. CDR3 sequence: CASSGPGGAAQPQHF. CDR3 DNA, as far as it was read: TGTGCCAGCAGTGGACCAGGGGGCGCGGCCCAGCCC. The full variable domain, rest sourced from reference TRBV2 and TRBJ1-5, is EPEVTQTPSHQVTQMGQEVILRCVPISNHLYFYWYRQILGQKVEFLVSFYNNEISEKSEIFDDQFSVERPDGSNFTLKIRSTKLEDSAMYFCASSGPGGAAQPQHFGDGTRLSIL.

In the case of this clone: The read terminates 3 residues before the CDR3 end, so the remaining end is supplied by the germline J gene. The V and J genes are TRBV10-3 and TRBJ1-1; tentatively, D is TRBD1 (5 bases). CDR1 and CDR2 from the germline V gene are ENHRY and SYGVKD. V shed 0 bases and J shed 7 bases, with 9 bases lying between them. This CDR3 is 13 amino acids long. Incomplete CDR3 DNA: TGTGCCATCAGTGAGTCGACGAGGGGTGAA. It encodes CAISESTRGE. The CDR3 in its entirety is CAISESTRGEAFF.

In the case of this clone: The read gets to within 3 residues of the CDR3 end, and the germline J gene fills in the rest. This sequence joins TRBV5-1 and TRBJ1-4, with a tentative D call TRBD1 (6 bases). The germline V gene encodes CDR1 SGHRS and CDR2 YFSETQ. This CDR3 region has 15 residues. V was cut by 4 bases and J by 3 bases, with 13 bases left in between. The CDR3 loop is CASSPAGGPNEKLFF. Incomplete CDR3 DNA: TGCGCCAGCAGCCCGGCGGGGGGCCCTAATGAAAAA.

In the case of this clone: The read ends 3 residues shy of where the CDR3 ends; the end is completed using the germline J gene. This chain uses TRBV12-3 or TRBV12-4 with TRBJ2-7, with D possibly being TRBD2 (6 bases). The CDR3 runs to 12 residues. V lost 5 bases and J 5 bases, leaving 10 bases between the germline ends. CDR3 bases read: TGTGCCAGCAGTCCCACGGGGGACGAG. This encodes CASSPTGDE. From start to end, the CDR3 is CASSPTGDEQYF.

Remarks on this clone: With the read ending 3 residues before the CDR3 end, the germline J gene is used to fill in that end. Within the sample, other DNA sequences also encode this same CDR3. This chain links TRBV10-3 with TRBJ1-5; TRBD1 matches at 9 bases. J lost 4 bases, V lost 3 bases, and 4 bases had no gene match. CDR1 and CDR2 from the germline V gene are ENHRY and SYGVKD. This CDR3 region has 15 residues. The CDR3 sequence is CAISDGTGSNQPQHF. The CDR3 DNA, read in part, is TGTGCCATCAGTGACGGGACAGGGTCGAATCAGCCC.

A word on this clone: Read coverage stops 3 residues before the CDR3 terminus; the germline J gene supplies the remainder. The V call is TRBV30, the J call TRBJ1-3, with a tentative D call TRBD1 (5 bases). CDR1 GTSNPN and CDR2 SVGIG come from the germline V gene (reference sequence). The V end lost 4 bases, the J end lost 0 bases, and 7 bases lay between the germline ends. CDR3 size: 13 residues. CDR3 protein: CAWNQGSGNTIYF. The sequenced part of the CDR3 DNA is TGTGCCTGGAATCAGGGCTCTGGAAACACC. The full variable domain, with the rest looked up from reference TRBV30 and TRBJ1-3, is SQTIHQWPATLVQPVGSPLSLECTVEGTSNPNLYWYRQAAGRGLQLLFYSVGIGQISSEVPQNLSASRPQDRQFILSSKKLLLSDSGFYLCAWNQGSGNTIYFGEGSWLTVV.

With respect to this clone: Read coverage stops 3 residues before the CDR3 terminus; the germline J gene supplies the remainder. This chain connects TRBV12-3 or TRBV12-4 to TRBJ1-1, with 8 bases aligning to TRBD1. CDR3 length: 13 amino acids. V shed 4 bases and J 7 bases; nucleotides not matched to a gene: 5. The CDR3 sequence is CASSWGDRLEAFF. Partial CDR3 DNA: TGTGCCAGCAGTTGGGGGGACAGGCTTGAA.

The CDR3 loop is CASSLDRAPYEQYF. CDR3 bases read: TGTGCCAGCAGCTTGGACAGGGCGCCCTACGAG. This rearrangement joins TRBV5-4 to TRBJ2-7, with a possible D match to TRBD1 (6 bases). The sequence runs out 3 residues before the end of the CDR3; the remainder is reconstructed from the germline J gene. Germline V gene lookup returns CDR1 SGHNT and CDR2 YYREEE (reference sequence). CDR3 length equals 14 residues. Trimming took 0 bases from V and 2 from J, leaving 9 bases between them.

With respect to this clone: Relative to the germline gene, one junction end is altered; a read error may explain this. The missing CDR3 end, 3 residues past where the read stops, is filled in from the germline J gene. This sequence joins TRBV4-2 and TRBJ2-6, with TRBD1 matching 9 bases. CDR3 size: 18 residues. The germline CDR1 and CDR2 sequences are LGHNA and YNFKEQ. The covered CDR3 bases are TGCGCCAGCAGCCAACTCACAGGGGGCTTCTCTGGGGCCAACGTC. It yields the protein CASSQLTGGFSGANV. The complete CDR3 reads CASSQLTGGFSGANVLTF.

Of note for this clone: The CDR3 end is not reached by the read, which stops 3 residues before it; the germline J gene fills it in. The V and J genes are TRBV5-1 and TRBJ2-1, with TRBD1 identical over 7 bases. This CDR3 region has 16 residues. Germline V CDR1 and CDR2: SGHRS, YFSETQ. With 3 bases clipped from V and 5 bases from J, the junction kept 11 bases outside the gene matches. CDR3 DNA (partial): TGCGCCAGCAGCTGGGGTTGGACAGGTAGTAACAATGAG. Translated: CASSWGWTGSNNE. The full CDR3 protein reads CASSWGWTGSNNEQFF.